A single sample is the source of the 13 T cell receptor beta chains below, sequenced in a study of identical twins. TCRdb passed the 5' RACE reads through MiXCR, listing each CDR3 protein once. The table lists around 370,000 distinct CDR3 sequences, 8.5% to 10% of them singletons. The sample taken for sequencing was naive T cells sorted from blood. These receptors were taken from a woman aged 45 to 65 in good health.

V and J are TRBV11-2 and TRBJ2-7, with 9 bases identical to TRBD1. The CDR3 is 17 amino acids. V shed 7 bases and J 0 bases; nucleotides not matched to a gene: 13. CDR1 SGHAT and CDR2 FQNNGV come from the germline V gene. CDR3 bases: TGTGCCAGCATACTACGGACAGGGGCCCTAAGCTCCTACGAGCAGTACTTC. Encoded protein: CASILRTGALSSYEQYF.

The chain combines TRBV25-1 with TRBJ2-5; unclear D gene. V lost 3 bases and J lost 3, with 20 bases in between. The CDR3 extends over 17 amino acids. CDR1 MGHDK and CDR2 SYGVNS come from the germline V gene. The DNA of the CDR3 is TGTGCCAGCAGTGAGGCCCCCAAAGCACTCGTAAAAGAGACCCAGTACTTC. Protein: CASSEAPKALVKETQYF.

On this clonotype itself: This sequence may be a read error, since a much larger clone differs from it by one base. J is TRBJ2-1 and V is TRBV5-1; D remains unclear. Germline V lookup: CDR1 SGHRS, CDR2 YFSETQ. CDR3 length: 16 amino acids. CDR3 protein: CASSFWTSKTYNDQFF. The CDR3 nucleotides read TGCGCCAGCAGCTTCTGGACCAGCAAAACATACAATGATCAGTTCTTC.

This clonotype was recorded at least ten times. This sequence joins TRBV29-1 and TRBJ2-2; D not certain. Germline lookup yields CDR1 SQVTM and CDR2 ANQGSEA. Trimming took 7 bases from V and 6 from J, leaving 12 bases between them. This CDR3 contains 12 residues. CDR3 in amino acids: CSANSIPGELFF. The CDR3 DNA sequence: TGCAGCGCCAACTCTATCCCCGGGGAGCTGTTTTTT.

This clonotype was seen ten or more times. V usage is TRBV14 and J usage is TRBJ1-1; D not resolved. The CDR3 is 13 amino acids. V was shortened by 3 bases and J by 7 bases, with 12 bases between the two germline ends. Germline V gives CDR1 SGHDN, CDR2 FVKESK. CDR3 sequence: CASSHGSGVEAFF. The CDR3 DNA follows: TGTGCCAGCAGCCACGGGAGCGGGGTTGAAGCTTTCTTT.

This clonotype was counted only a few times. CDR3 coding DNA: TGCAGCGTTGAAGCGGACGGCACAGATACGCAGTATTTT. This encodes CSVEADGTDTQYF. V usage is TRBV29-1 and J usage is TRBJ2-3; D is undetermined. The CDR3 length is 13 residues. Between the trimmed V and J ends, which lost 1 base and 1 base, there was a span of 6 bases. CDR1 SQVTM and CDR2 ANQGSEA come from the germline V gene.

This clonotype has only a few counts. The chain uses TRBV3-1 and TRBJ2-7; TRBD2 matches at 7 bases. The CDR3 runs to 15 residues. V shed 1 base and J 3 bases; nucleotides not matched to a gene: 6. Per the germline V gene, CDR1 is LGHDT and CDR2 is YNNKEL (reference sequence). For the CDR3, the DNA is TGTGCCAGCAGCCAAGGTCGTGGACTAGGCTACGAGCAGTACTTC. This sequence encodes CASSQGRGLGYEQYF.

Regarding this clonotype: Mismatch with germline at one junction end may stem from a read error. This chain uses TRBV29-1 with TRBJ2-5, with D unresolved. The CDR3 runs to 12 residues. Germline loops: CDR1 SQVTM, CDR2 ANQGSEA. The CDR3 sequence is CSVAGTQETRYF. For the CDR3, the DNA is TGCAGCGTTGCTGGAACCCAAGAGACCCGGTACTTC.

This clonotype has more than one count but fewer than ten. The V and J genes are TRBV30 and TRBJ2-3, with D tentatively TRBD2 (6 bases). The CDR3 length is 13 residues. V was pared by 5 bases and J by 4 bases, with 13 bases between. Germline V CDR1 and CDR2: GTSNPN, SVGIG (reference sequence). CDR3 in amino acids: CAWSVGEADTQYF. The CDR3 DNA reads as TGTGCCTGGTCAGTCGGGGAGGCAGATACGCAGTATTTT.

This clonotype was detected ten times or more. J is TRBJ2-3 and V is TRBV20-1; 14 bases are shared with TRBD2. The germline gives CDR1 DFQATT, CDR2 SNEGSKA (reference sequence). V lost 4 bases and J lost 4; bases outside the gene matches: 1. The CDR3 has 14 amino acids. CDR3 region: CSATGLAGADTQYF. Here the CDR3 DNA reads TGCAGTGCTACGGGACTAGCGGGAGCAGATACGCAGTATTTT.

This clonotype was seen at least ten times. The J gene is TRBJ1-1, the V gene TRBV29-1, with 8 positions matching TRBD1. The germline CDR1 and CDR2 sequences are SQVTM and ANQGSEA. The ends lost 6 bases at V and 4 bases at J; junction bases unmatched: 4. The CDR3 has 12 residues. CDR3 loop: CSVGTGGTEAFF. The CDR3 DNA reads as TGCAGCGTGGGAACAGGGGGCACTGAAGCTTTCTTT.

The V and J genes are TRBV20-1 and TRBJ2-3, with TRBD2 matching over 8 bases. Germline CDR1 and CDR2: DFQATT and SNEGSKA (reference sequence). There are 15 residues in the CDR3. V shed 6 bases, J shed 0 bases, and the junction held 8 bases outside the gene matches. CDR3 in amino acids: CSALERERSTDTQYF. The CDR3 DNA reads as TGCAGTGCCTTGGAGCGGGAGAGAAGCACAGATACGCAGTATTTT.

The chain couples TRBV2 to TRBJ2-1, with 8 bases matching TRBD1. The length of the CDR3 is 13 residues. Trimming cost V 10 bases and J 3 bases; bases outside gene matches: 5. Germline assignment: CDR1 SNHLY and CDR2 FYNNEI. The DNA for the CDR3 is TGTGCCATACGGGGACAGGACTACAATGAGCAGTTCTTC. It specifies CAIRGQDYNEQFF.